This T cell receptor beta chain was captured in a study of cytomegalovirus exposure and HLA in healthy donors. Whole-study findings and limits: For cytomegalovirus status, the classifier reportedly gave diagnoses with high specificity and sensitivity.

The V end was cut by 3 bases, the J end by 7 bases, with 10 bases between. Germline V gene sequence: CDR1 LNHDA, CDR2 SQIVND (reference sequence). There are 13 residues in the CDR3. The study ran its PCR with 60 Vbeta and 13 Jbeta primers. Sequencing was performed with immunoSEQ multiplex PCR; in TCRdb, only in-frame clones are kept and a portion is missing. The sample includes 60,000 to 90,000 clones, about 71% of them seen just once. There are a few counts of this clone. Its antigen is as yet unknown. Sample: PBMCs. This clonotype originated in a woman aged 50 to 65 in good health and CMV-seropositive. The gene calls are TRBV19 and TRBJ1-5; tentative D call: TRBD1 (6 bases). The CDR3 DNA follows: TGTGCCAGTAGTATTAACAGGGAACAGCCCCAGCATTTT. Its translation: CASSINREQPQHF.